The 9 T cell receptor beta chains below all came from one sample that was sequenced in a study of T cells in Graves' hyperthyroidism and ophthalmopathy. It was RNA transcripts that yielded the amplified TCR beta CDR3 regions. HTBI primers were used for first-round RT-PCR of the TCR CDR3. Using its own MiXCR run on the multiplex PCR reads, TCRdb lists one record per CDR3 protein. The sample consists of roughly 570,000 distinct CDR3 sequences, more than 15% of them appearing once. Sample: blood. Source of these receptors: a woman aged 30 to 39 with Graves' hyperthyroidism.

This clonotype was seen ten or more times. This chain links TRBV28 with TRBJ2-7; 7 bases line up with TRBD1. Unmatched junction bases numbered 14, after V lost 6 bases and J lost 0 bases. Germline loops: CDR1 MDHEN, CDR2 SYDVKM. The CDR3 sequence is 17 residues long. The CDR3 region is CASSLTGYGPGSYEQYF. The CDR3, as DNA: TGTGCCAGCAGCTTGACAGGGTATGGCCCCGGCTCCTACGAGCAGTACTTC. Full variable domain (outside the CDR3, taken from reference TRBV28 and TRBJ2-7): DVKVTQSSRYLVKRTGEKVFLECVQDMDHENMFWYRQDPGLGLRLIYFSYDVKMKEKGDIPEGYSVSREKKERFSLILESASTNQTSMYLCASSLTGYGPGSYEQYFGPGTRLTVT.

This clonotype turned up a few times. The chain combines TRBV4-1 with TRBJ2-7; the D gene could be TRBD1 or TRBD2 (5 bases each). Germline V gene data show CDR1 as MGHRA and CDR2 as YSYEKL. V was clipped by 4 bases and J by 1 base, with 11 bases between them. The CDR3 runs to 14 residues. CDR3 protein: CASSPGRPSYEQYF. The CDR3 DNA is TGCGCCAGCAGCCCGGGACGCCCATCCTACGAGCAGTACTTC.

The chain recombines TRBV4-3 with TRBJ2-7, with D possibly being TRBD1 (5 bases). CDR1 and CDR2 (germline): LGHNA, YSLEER. V lost 2 bases and J lost 0, with 20 bases in between. There are 18 residues in the CDR3. The CDR3 nucleotides read TGCGCCAGCAGCCAACCACCCTCGAGGCCGGACAACTCCTACGAGCAGTACTTC. Its protein product is CASSQPPSRPDNSYEQYF.

This clonotype has just a few counts. This chain links TRBV2 with TRBJ2-7; 8 bases map to TRBD1. The CDR3 is 15 amino acids. Germline-derived CDR1 and CDR2 are SNHLY and FYNNEI. V gave up 6 bases and J gave up 0 bases; unmatched junction bases: 7. DNA of the CDR3: TGTGCCAGCAGATCCCGGACAGGGCCCTCCTACGAGCAGTACTTC. This sequence encodes CASRSRTGPSYEQYF.

This clonotype came up once. The CDR3 nucleotides are TGTGCCAGCAGTGAGTCTGGGTTAGGGACAGACACAGATACGCAGTATTTT. This codes for CASSESGLGTDTDTQYF. The rearrangement links TRBV6-1 to TRBJ2-3; 7 nucleotides align to TRBD1. The V gene's germline CDR1 is MNHNS and CDR2 SASEGT. CDR3 length equals 17 residues. The trim removed 3 bases at V and 2 bases at J, leaving 11 bases unmatched.

This clonotype has just one count. This chain connects TRBV6-1 to TRBJ1-2, with D unresolved. Germline CDR1 and CDR2: MNHNS and SASEGT. Deletions cut 4 bases from V and 4 bases from J, with 16 bases between. The CDR3 runs 15 residues. CDR3 nucleotide sequence: TGTGCCAGCAGTGTGAGACGGGGAGAGGCCTATGGCTACACCTTC. As protein: CASSVRRGEAYGYTF.

A word on this clonotype: Being one base from a much bigger clone, this may be a read error. The chain is built from TRBV3-1 and TRBJ2-7; D not certain. The CDR3 length is 15 residues. Germline values: CDR1 LGHDT, CDR2 YNNKEL (reference sequence). The V and J ends lost 4 bases and 4 bases respectively, with 17 bases between them. CDR3 in amino acids: CASSRIAQDGYEQYF. The CDR3 DNA sequence: TGTGCCAGCAGCCGAATAGCTCAGGACGGATACGAGCAGTACTTC.

This clonotype was seen at least ten times. This chain uses TRBV2 with TRBJ1-2; unclear D gene. Germline loops: CDR1 SNHLY, CDR2 FYNNEI. The CDR3 sequence is 12 residues long. Trimming took 8 bases from V and 7 from J, leaving 14 bases between them. CDR3 loop: CASGPGRGGYTF. The CDR3 DNA is TGTGCCAGCGGCCCGGGTCGGGGTGGCTACACCTTC. The full variable domain, completed using reference TRBV2 and TRBJ1-2, is EPEVTQTPSHQVTQMGQEVILRCVPISNHLYFYWYRQILGQKVEFLVSFYNNEISEKSEIFDDQFSVERPDGSNFTLKIRSTKLEDSAMYFCASGPGRGGYTFGSGTRLTVV.

This clonotype came up a few times. The chain is built from TRBV11-2 and TRBJ2-5, with a tentative D call TRBD1 (6 bases). The CDR3 is made up of 18 amino acids. Trimming removed 0 bases at V and 2 bases at J, with 19 bases between. Germline assignment: CDR1 SGHAT and CDR2 FQNNGV. CDR3 sequence reads: CASSLDWTVPPPQETQYF. As DNA, the CDR3 is TGTGCCAGCAGCTTAGATTGGACAGTCCCTCCGCCTCAAGAGACCCAGTACTTC.